One sample yielded the 5 T cell receptor beta chains listed below, sequenced in a study of T cells in localized non-small cell lung cancer. TCRdb's table, derived via immunoSEQ multiplex PCR, lists solely in-frame clones and lacks some. The table shows tens of thousands of clones, with around nine tenths occurring only once. The sequences come from PBMCs, collected before any cancer treatment. All receptors come from a man aged 35-75 years with stage II squamous cell lung carcinoma.

In DNA, the CDR3 is TGTGCCAGCAGCTCGGAGGACTTGTGGTTCTTC. This encodes CASSSEDLWFF. The chain combines TRBV7-9 with TRBJ2-1, with D possibly being TRBD2 (5 bases). The CDR3 has 11 amino acids. V was cut by 4 bases and J by 15 bases, with 13 bases left in between. Germline CDR1 reads SEHNR; CDR2 reads FQNEAQ (reference sequence). The variable domain in full, completed from reference TRBV7-9 and TRBJ2-1, reads DTGVSQNPRHKITKRGQNVTFRCDPISEHNRLYWYRQTLGQGPEFLTYFQNEAQLEKSRLLSDRFSAERPKGSFSTLEIQRTEQGDSAMYLCASSSEDLWFFGPGTRLTVL.

V and J are TRBV28 and TRBJ1-2; 7 positions agree with TRBD1. This CDR3 has 14 residues. The germline V gene encodes CDR1 MDHEN and CDR2 SYDVKM. V trimming: 6 bases; J trimming: 3 bases; junction bases outside the gene matches: 7. In DNA, the CDR3 is TGTGCCAGCAGGATACAGGGGAGGGACTATGGCTACACCTTC. Translated: CASRIQGRDYGYTF.

This sequence joins TRBV19 and TRBJ1-5; D perhaps matches TRBD1 (6 bases). Germline CDR1 and CDR2: LNHDA and SQIVND (reference sequence). The CDR3 totals 16 residues. Between the trimmed V and J ends, which lost 7 bases and 0 bases, there was a span of 16 bases. CDR3 in amino acids: CASTVVRGGSNQPQHF. The CDR3 DNA sequence: TGTGCCAGTACGGTGGTTAGAGGGGGTAGCAATCAGCCCCAGCATTTT.

V gene TRBV7-2 combines with J gene TRBJ1-1; 7 bases match TRBD1. The CDR3 runs 16 residues. Trimming removed 5 bases from V and 0 bases from J; junction bases left unmatched: 9. Germline-derived CDR1 and CDR2 are SGHTA and FQGNSA. The CDR3 nucleotides are TGTGCCAGCAGCCAATACGGACAGGCGATGAACACTGAAGCTTTCTTT. Translation: CASSQYGQAMNTEAFF. The whole variable domain, filled in from reference TRBV7-2 and TRBJ1-1, reads GAGVSQSPSNKVTEKGKDVELRCDPISGHTALYWYRQSLGQGLEFLIYFQGNSAPDKSGLPSDRFSAERTGGSVSTLTIQRTQQEDSAVYLCASSQYGQAMNTEAFFGQGTRLTVV.

The CDR3 here is CASSPPGLGEFF. In nucleotides, the CDR3 is TGTGCCAGCAGTCCCCCGGGACTAGGGGAGTTCTTC. The genes are TRBV27 and TRBJ2-1, with TRBD2 identical over 8 bases. Germline V CDR1 and CDR2: MNHEY, SMNVEV (reference sequence). Unmatched junction bases numbered 8, after V lost 5 bases and J lost 14 bases. The CDR3 is 12 residues long.